The 20 T cell receptor beta chains in this list originate from one sample, sequenced in a study of tissue T cells after allogeneic stem cell transplantation (dated by TCRdb to between 2021 and 2024). The library was built by means of the immunoSEQ multiplex PCR assay. Imported from immuneACCESS, the table was reduced by TCRdb to in-frame sequences with V and J called. These copies leave out some clones; in studies compared against another copy, an unresolved V gene accounts for under half, and the cause of the remainder is not known. The sample has roughly 21,000 clones on record, roughly two thirds of them singletons. Jointly, the top ten make up 0.35% to 0.45% of the sample. Sequenced: blood. The receptors shown here come from a female BALB/c mouse in good health. The MHC haplotype for this mouse line is H2-d.

A remark on this clone: Genes and germline come from the mouse. The read ends 1 residue early relative to the CDR3; the germline J gene fills the gap. The chain uses TRBV20 and TRBJ2-5; D unresolved. The CDR3 runs to 12 residues. The germline V gene has CDR1 GFQATS and CDR2 STVNSAI. V lost 1 base and J lost 0, with 2 bases in between. The sequenced part of the CDR3 DNA is TGTGGTGCTAGGGCTAACCAAGACACCCAGTAC. The encoded protein is CGARANQDTQY. The whole CDR3 protein is CGARANQDTQYF. The whole variable domain, remainder taken from reference TRBV20 and TRBJ2-5, is GALVYQYPRRTICKSGTSMRMECQAVGFQATSVAWYRQSPQKTFELIALSTVNSAIKYEQNFTQEKFPISHPNLSFSSMTVLNAYLEDRGLYLCGARANQDTQYFGPGTRLLVL.

This clone was seen more than once but under ten times. These gene names are mouse names. The CDR3 extends 1 residue past the end of the read, so its final part is completed from the germline J gene. This chain connects TRBV13-1 to TRBJ2-1; 10 nucleotides match TRBD1. CDR1 and CDR2 (germline): NSHNY, SYGAGN. The V gene end was trimmed by 2 bases and the J gene end by 5 bases; junction bases not matched to a gene: 1. The CDR3 runs 14 residues. The part of the CDR3 DNA that was read is TGTGCCAGCAGTGAGGGGACAGGGGATGCTGAGCAGTTC. As protein: CASSEGTGDAEQF. The full CDR3 protein reads CASSEGTGDAEQFF.

Points on this clone: Here the gene names and germline are mouse. With the read ending 1 residue before the CDR3 end, the germline J gene is used to fill in that end. The rearrangement links TRBV20 to TRBJ1-1; D is unresolved. The CDR3 contains 13 residues. Per the germline V gene, CDR1 is GFQATS and CDR2 is STVNSAI. V was cut by 0 bases and J by 0 bases, with 5 bases left in between. CDR3: CGARDIANTEVFF. The DNA read from the CDR3 is TGTGGTGCTAGGGACATTGCAAACACAGAAGTCTTC.

Concerning this clone itself: Mouse germline and gene names are used. The read terminates 1 residue before the CDR3 end, so the remaining end is supplied by the germline J gene. The chain recombines TRBV5 with TRBJ2-5; no clear D gene. CDR1 is LGHNA, CDR2 YNLKQL, per germline (reference sequence). The length of the CDR3 is 15 residues. The V and J ends lost 0 bases and 2 bases respectively, with 9 bases between them. The CDR3 spells CASSQDTHLQDTQYF. The covered CDR3 bases are TGTGCCAGCAGCCAAGATACGCACCTCCAAGACACCCAGTAC.

A few counts support this clone. Gene names and germline refer to mouse. The part of the CDR3 DNA that was read is TGTGCCAGCGGTGAGCAGGGGTGGGCTGAGCAGTTC. This codes for CASGEQGWAEQF. The whole CDR3 is CASGEQGWAEQFF. The V gene is TRBV13-2, the J gene TRBJ2-1, with D maybe TRBD1 (6 bases). The read ends 1 residue early relative to the CDR3; the germline J gene fills the gap. The germline gives CDR1 NNHNN, CDR2 SYGAGS (reference sequence). The CDR3 is 13 amino acids. With 2 bases removed from V and 7 bases from J, the gap between germline ends came to 10 bases.

For this clone: These gene names are mouse names. With the read ending 1 residue before the CDR3 end, the germline J gene is used to fill in that end. The chain links TRBV5 to TRBJ1-4; TRBD1 aligns across 7 bases. The CDR3 has 15 residues. The V segment lost 1 base and the J segment 3 bases; nucleotides outside the gene matches: 2. Germline CDR1 is LGHNA and CDR2 is YNLKQL (reference sequence). The CDR3 DNA, read in part, is TGTGCCAGCAGCCAAGCACAGGGGCCCAACGAAAGATTATTT. Its translation is CASSQAQGPNERLF. The CDR3, in full, reads CASSQAQGPNERLFF.

Notes on this clone: Gene and germline names: mouse. The CDR3 end lies 1 residue beyond the end of the read and is filled in from the germline J gene. The chain recombines TRBV13-1 with TRBJ1-4, with no clear D. The germline gives CDR1 NSHNY, CDR2 SYGAGN. The CDR3 covers 15 residues. Between the trimmed V and J ends, which lost 0 bases and 0 bases, there was a span of 6 bases. The DNA read from the CDR3 is TGTGCCAGCAGTGATGCTAAGATTTCCAACGAAAGATTATTT. It encodes CASSDAKISNERLF. The CDR3 reads in full as CASSDAKISNERLFF. Full variable domain (outside the CDR3, taken from reference TRBV13-1 and TRBJ1-4): EAAVTQSPRNKVTVTGGNVTLSCRQTNSHNYMYWYRQDTGHGLRLIHYSYGAGNLRIGDVPDGYKATRTTQEDFFLLLELASPSQTSLYFCASSDAKISNERLFFGHGTKLSVL.

This clone was recorded a few times. Gene names and germline match the mouse. The sequenced fragment ends 1 residue before the CDR3 boundary, so the rest is inferred from the germline J gene. V gene TRBV13-3 combines with J gene TRBJ2-7; weak D call: TRBD2 (6 bases). The CDR3 consists of 13 residues. The V and J ends lost 2 bases and 3 bases respectively, with 9 bases between them. Germline lookup yields CDR1 NNHDY and CDR2 SYVADS. This CDR3 reads CASSDGWGYEQYF. The part of the CDR3 DNA that was read is TGTGCCAGCAGTGACGGCTGGGGCTATGAACAGTAC.

As for this clone: Here the gene names and germline are mouse. The CDR3 end falls 1 residue outside the read, so it is completed with the germline J gene. This chain joins TRBV13-2 and TRBJ2-5; 10 nucleotides line up with TRBD1. V shed 5 bases and J 2 bases; nucleotides not matched to a gene: 2. CDR3 length: 14 residues. CDR1 is NNHNN, CDR2 SYGAGS, per germline (reference sequence). The CDR3 loop is CASGDRGSQDTQYF. The covered CDR3 bases are TGTGCCAGCGGGGACAGGGGGAGCCAAGACACCCAGTAC.

For this clone: Here the gene names and germline are mouse. The read comes to an end 1 residue before the CDR3 does, leaving the germline J gene to fill in the end. This rearrangement joins TRBV2 to TRBJ1-2; the D gene is possibly TRBD1 (5 bases). Germline CDR1 reads LGHNA; CDR2 reads YSYQKL. Trimming took 0 bases from V and 4 from J, leaving 6 bases between them. The CDR3 consists of 13 residues. The CDR3 sequence: CASSQDRVSDYTF. CDR3 DNA, as far as it was read: TGTGCCAGCAGCCAAGACAGGGTCTCCGACTACACC.

On this clone: Genes here carry mouse names. The CDR3 extends 1 residue past the end of the read, so its final part is completed from the germline J gene. The chain has TRBV30 and TRBJ2-7, with D possibly matching TRBD1 (6 bases). The ends were cut back, 7 bases at V and 3 bases at J, with 10 bases in the middle. The length of the CDR3 is 11 residues. CDR1 is SQVVS, CDR2 ANEGSEA, per germline. The CDR3 protein is CSWGQNYEQYF. The covered CDR3 bases are TGTAGTTGGGGACAAAACTATGAACAGTAC.

As to this clone: Any gene name here is a mouse gene name. The read comes to an end 1 residue before the CDR3 does, leaving the germline J gene to fill in the end. The chain combines TRBV13-1 with TRBJ2-4; D possibly corresponds to TRBD1 (6 bases). Germline V gene sequence: CDR1 NSHNY, CDR2 SYGAGN. V was clipped by 5 bases and J by 0 bases, with 7 bases between them. CDR3 length: 13 amino acids. The part of the CDR3 DNA that was read is TGTGCCAGCAGGACAGGTAGTCAAAACACCTTGTAC. This translates into CASRTGSQNTLY. From start to end, the CDR3 is CASRTGSQNTLYF.

About this clone itself: Mouse germline and gene names are used. The missing CDR3 end, 1 residue past where the read stops, is filled in from the germline J gene. This chain uses TRBV1 with TRBJ2-7, with no clear D. Germline CDR1 NSQYPW, CDR2 LRSPGD (reference sequence). The CDR3 has 14 amino acids. V was cut by 2 bases and J by 0 bases, with 8 bases left in between. CDR3 residues: CTCSASPSSYEQYF. Incomplete CDR3 DNA: TGCACCTGCAGTGCAAGTCCGAGCTCCTATGAACAGTAC.

This clone appeared once. Gene names denote mouse genes. With the read ending 1 residue before the CDR3 end, the germline J gene is used to fill in that end. The gene calls are TRBV29 and TRBJ2-3; D is unclear. Germline V gene sequence: CDR1 MSHET, CDR2 SYDVDS. Between the trimmed V and J ends, which lost 6 bases and 1 base, there was a span of 5 bases. CDR3 size: 12 residues. Incomplete CDR3 DNA: TGTGCTAGCAGATCGGGTGCAGAAACGCTGTAT. Its protein is CASRSGAETLY. The entire CDR3 protein is CASRSGAETLYF.

About this clone itself: Mouse gene names and germline throughout. The CDR3 end is not reached by the read, which stops 1 residue before it; the germline J gene fills it in. The rearrangement joins TRBV13-3 to TRBJ2-3, with 12 bases that match TRBD2. Looked up from germline, CDR1 is NNHDY and CDR2 is SYVADS. The CDR3 runs 15 residues. V gave up 5 bases and J gave up 2 bases; unmatched junction bases: 3. The sequenced CDR3 bases are TGTGCCAGCAGACTGACTGGGGGGGCTGCAGAAACGCTGTAT. This translates into CASRLTGGAAETLY. The whole CDR3 sequence is CASRLTGGAAETLYF.

Comments on this clone: Gene names denote mouse genes. The CDR3 bases that were read are TGTGCCAGCAGCTCGACAGGGAACACCGGGCAGCTCTAC. Its protein is CASSSTGNTGQLY. The whole CDR3 is CASSSTGNTGQLYF. The chain combines TRBV3 with TRBJ2-2, with 7 bases matching TRBD1. The CDR3 end falls 1 residue outside the read, so it is completed with the germline J gene. Germline CDR1 and CDR2: SNHLY and FYNGKV (reference sequence). This CDR3 contains 14 residues. V shed 4 bases and J 2 bases; nucleotides not matched to a gene: 1.

As regards this clone: Gene names are the mouse ones. The CDR3 end falls 1 residue outside the read, so it is completed with the germline J gene. The chain recombines TRBV1 with TRBJ2-4; D is ambiguous. Germline CDR1 is NSQYPW and CDR2 is LRSPGD (reference sequence). The CDR3 consists of 15 residues. V gave up 0 bases and J gave up 3 bases, with 10 bases separating them. CDR3 DNA, as far as it was read: TGCACCTGCAGTGCAGATCTAACGGGGCAAAACACCTTGTAC. As protein: CTCSADLTGQNTLY. The full CDR3 protein is CTCSADLTGQNTLYF.

With respect to this clone: Any gene name here is a mouse gene name. Read sequence stops 1 residue before the CDR3 end, and the germline J gene provides the missing end. V and J are TRBV29 and TRBJ2-1, with D tentatively TRBD1 or TRBD2 (5 bases each). CDR3 length: 14 amino acids. The V gene's germline CDR1 is MSHET and CDR2 SYDVDS. Between the trimmed V and J ends, which lost 6 bases and 1 base, there was a span of 10 bases. Incomplete CDR3 DNA: TGTGCTAGCAGCCCCCGGGACAACTATGCTGAGCAGTTC. Its translation is CASSPRDNYAEQF. The full CDR3 protein is CASSPRDNYAEQFF.

Concerning this clone itself: These gene names are mouse names. The read is 1 residue too short to cover the CDR3 end, so that end is filled in from the germline J gene. This chain links TRBV5 with TRBJ2-1; tentatively, D is TRBD2 (6 bases). Trimming removed 2 bases from V and 0 bases from J, with 8 bases in between. The CDR3 has 15 amino acids. Germline V gene lookup returns CDR1 LGHNA and CDR2 YNLKQL (reference sequence). CDR3: CASSQRGLNYAEQFF. CDR3 bases read: TGTGCCAGCAGCCAAAGGGGACTTAACTATGCTGAGCAGTTC.

This clone was detected a few times. The genes are named according to mouse. With the read ending 1 residue before the CDR3 end, the germline J gene is used to fill in that end. This sequence joins TRBV13-3 and TRBJ2-2, with unresolved D. CDR1 is NNHDY, CDR2 SYVADS, per germline. This CDR3 region has 13 residues. V gave up 3 bases and J gave up 3 bases, with 6 bases separating them. The CDR3 reads CASSAQYTGQLYF. The CDR3 DNA, read in part, is TGTGCCAGCAGTGCACAATACACCGGGCAGCTCTAC.